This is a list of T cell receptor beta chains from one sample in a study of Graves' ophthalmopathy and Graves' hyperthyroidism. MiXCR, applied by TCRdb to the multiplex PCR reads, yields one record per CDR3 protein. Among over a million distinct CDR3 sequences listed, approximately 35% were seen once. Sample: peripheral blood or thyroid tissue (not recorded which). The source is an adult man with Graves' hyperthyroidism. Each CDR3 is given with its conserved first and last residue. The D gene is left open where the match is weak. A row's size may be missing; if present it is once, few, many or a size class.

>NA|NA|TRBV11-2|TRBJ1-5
CASSPEEGLGLYQPQHF
TGTGCCAGCTCACCAGAAGAGGGACTGGGTCTTTATCAGCCCCAGCATTTT
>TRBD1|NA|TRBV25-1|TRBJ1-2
CASSGQGSYGYTF
TGTGCCAGCTCGGGACAGGGTAGCTATGGCTACACCTTC
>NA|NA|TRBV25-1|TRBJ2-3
CASSLIPAAGSTDTQYF
TGTGCCAGCAGTTTAATCCCCGCCGCAGGGAGCACAGATACGCAGTATTTT
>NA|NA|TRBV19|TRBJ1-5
CASGRQSQPQHF
TGTGCCAGTGGAAGACAGTCTCAGCCCCAGCATTTT
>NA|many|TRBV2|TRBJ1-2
CASREGRSSGYTF
TGTGCCAGCAGGGAGGGACGATCGAGCGGCTACACCTTC
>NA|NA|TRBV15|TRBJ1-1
CATSSWQLVAEAFF
TGTGCCACCAGCAGTTGGCAGCTTGTCGCTGAAGCTTTCTTT
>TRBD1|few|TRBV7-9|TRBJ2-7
CASSLNPDRVYEQYF
TGTGCCAGCAGCCTAAACCCCGACAGGGTTTACGAGCAGTACTTC
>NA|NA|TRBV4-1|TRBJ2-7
CASSQTNFYEQYF
TGCGCCAGCAGCCAAACGAATTTCTACGAGCAGTACTTC
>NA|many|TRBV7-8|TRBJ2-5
CASSLALQARETQYF
TGTGCCAGCAGCTTAGCGCTACAGGCTCGGGAGACCCAGTACTTC
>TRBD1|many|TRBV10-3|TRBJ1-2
CAISEPGGPYGYTF
TGTGCCATCAGTGAGCCAGGGGGGCCCTATGGCTACACCTTC
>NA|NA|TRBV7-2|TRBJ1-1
CASSLDGDDDEAFF
TGTGCCAGCAGCTTAGATGGAGACGACGATGAAGCTTTCTTT
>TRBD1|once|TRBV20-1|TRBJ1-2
CSANPGQNYGYTF
TGCAGTGCCAATCCGGGACAGAACTATGGCTACACCTTC
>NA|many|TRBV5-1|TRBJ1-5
CASSLNSGDGQPQHF
TGCGCCAGCAGCTTAAACTCAGGGGACGGGCAGCCCCAGCATTTT
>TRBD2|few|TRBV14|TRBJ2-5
CASSQGDYPQETQYF
TGTGCCAGCAGCCAAGGGGACTACCCCCAAGAGACCCAGTACTTC
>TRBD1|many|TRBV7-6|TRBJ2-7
CASSLGTPGQLNSYEQYF
TGTGCCAGCAGCTTAGGTACCCCGGGACAGCTGAACAGCTACGAGCAGTACTTC
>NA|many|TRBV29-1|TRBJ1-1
CSVAAGEGTEAFF
TGCAGCGTTGCGGCAGGGGAGGGGACTGAAGCTTTCTTT